The 31 T cell receptor beta chains reported below all come from one sample, sequenced in a study of blood T cell repertoires in COVID-19. Sequencing was performed with immunoSEQ multiplex PCR; in TCRdb, only in-frame clones are kept and a portion is missing. This sample has under 350,000 clones, with about 87% found just once. The sample comprised peripheral blood. The receptors come from a man in his 70s with acute or convalescent COVID-19.

CDR3 bases: TGTGCCAGCAGCGTCACTAGCGGGGGGGCCCGTACCGGGGAGCTGTTTTTT. Protein: CASSVTSGGARTGELFF. The chain employs TRBV9 and TRBJ2-2; TRBD2 agrees at 13 bases. The V and J ends lost 2 bases and 5 bases, in that order; junction bases with no gene match: 6. The CDR3 consists of 17 residues. The V gene's germline CDR1 is SGDLS and CDR2 YYNGEE.

This clone was seen only once. The chain recombines TRBV28 with TRBJ1-6; possible D gene TRBD1, 6 bases. Germline-derived CDR1 and CDR2 are MDHEN and SYDVKM. Between the trimmed V and J ends, which lost 5 bases and 4 bases, there was a span of 18 bases. There are 17 residues in the CDR3. Here the CDR3 DNA reads TGTGCCAGCAGTCTGGTCCTGGACAGCCTTTATAATTCACCCCTCCACTTT. Its protein is CASSLVLDSLYNSPLHF. The entire variable domain, with the rest obtained from reference TRBV28 and TRBJ1-6, is as follows: DVKVTQSSRYLVKRTGEKVFLECVQDMDHENMFWYRQDPGLGLRLIYFSYDVKMKEKGDIPEGYSVSREKKERFSLILESASTNQTSMYLCASSLVLDSLYNSPLHFGNGTRLTVT.

This chain connects TRBV6-6 to TRBJ2-1, with TRBD2 matching over 8 bases. The trim removed 4 bases at V and 7 bases at J, leaving 6 bases unmatched. The germline V gene has CDR1 MNHNY and CDR2 SVGAGI (reference sequence). The CDR3 extends over 14 amino acids. The DNA for the CDR3 is TGTGCCAGCAGTTCGGGAGGGGGGGCGAATGAGCAGTTCTTC. Translating gives CASSSGGGANEQFF.

CDR3 sequence (DNA): TGCGCCAGCAGCCAAGATGGGCGGGGGCGTGAAAAACTGTTTTTT. This gives the protein CASSQDGRGREKLFF. The rearrangement links TRBV4-3 to TRBJ1-4; the D gene is possibly TRBD1 (6 bases). The length of the CDR3 is 15 residues. Germline values: CDR1 LGHNA, CDR2 YSLEER. Trimming removed 0 bases from V and 7 bases from J, with 12 bases in between.

The gene calls are TRBV4-3 and TRBJ2-1, with a possible D match to TRBD1 (6 bases). Germline V gene sequence: CDR1 LGHNA, CDR2 YSLEER. Trimming took 3 bases from V and 7 from J, leaving 16 bases between them. This CDR3 contains 15 residues. The CDR3 nucleotides are TGCGCCAGCAGCCACCAAGTCGGACAGAAAAATGAGCAGTTCTTC. It is translated as CASSHQVGQKNEQFF.

The chain carries TRBV5-1 and TRBJ1-2, with unresolved D. Trimming took off 5 bases at V and 1 base at J, with 9 bases between the two ends. Germline V gene data show CDR1 as SGHRS and CDR2 as YFSETQ. This CDR3 region has 13 residues. The CDR3 DNA reads as TGCGCCAGCAGTCCTTCAGATAACTATGGCTACACCTTC. Translation gives CASSPSDNYGYTF.

The rearrangement uses TRBV18 and TRBJ2-5, with no clear D. Germline CDR1 KGHSH, CDR2 LQKENI. Trimming took 2 bases from V and 1 from J, leaving 8 bases between them. This CDR3 is 14 amino acids long. DNA for the CDR3: TGTGCCAGCTCACCAATAAGGAGCCAAGAGACCCAGTACTTC. Its protein is CASSPIRSQETQYF.

The CDR3 protein is CASSYSNDRGGPQHF. The CDR3 DNA follows: TGTGCCAGCAGTTACTCGAACGACAGGGGGGGGCCCCAGCATTTT. The chain uses TRBV6-5 and TRBJ1-5; 9 positions agree with TRBD1. Germline V gives CDR1 MNHEY, CDR2 SVGAGI. The V gene end was trimmed by 0 bases and the J gene end by 9 bases; junction bases not matched to a gene: 6. This CDR3 is 15 amino acids long.

On this clone: Other DNA sequences in the sample encode the same CDR3. V and J are TRBV4-3 and TRBJ1-4, with 9 bases identical to TRBD1. The V and J ends lost 0 bases and 7 bases, in that order; junction bases with no gene match: 3. Germline V gene data show CDR1 as LGHNA and CDR2 as YSLEER. The CDR3 has 15 residues. The CDR3 sequence: CASSQEDRGGEKLFF. The DNA for the CDR3 is TGCGCCAGCAGCCAAGAGGACAGGGGAGGTGAAAAACTGTTTTTT.

Remarks on this clone: Other DNA sequences within the sample encode an identical CDR3. The V gene is TRBV18, the J gene TRBJ1-4; TRBD1 agrees at 7 bases. The CDR3 loop spans 15 amino acids. Germline loops: CDR1 KGHSH, CDR2 LQKENI. Germline trimming cut 3 bases from V and 4 bases from J; bases unmatched to any gene: 5. CDR3 bases: TGTGCCAGCTCACCTAGACAGGGCGATAATGAAAAACTGTTTTTT. Translating it yields CASSPRQGDNEKLFF.

This clone occurred a few times. The chain links TRBV18 to TRBJ2-1; 7 positions match TRBD2. The CDR3 sequence is 18 residues long. Germline-derived CDR1 and CDR2 are KGHSH and LQKENI. V lost 1 base, J lost 2 bases, and 11 bases stayed unmatched. The CDR3 sequence is CASSPHHWTSPPYNEQFF. CDR3 DNA sequence: TGTGCCAGCTCACCACACCATTGGACTAGTCCCCCCTACAATGAGCAGTTCTTC. Drawing the rest from reference TRBV18 and TRBJ2-1, the complete variable domain is NAGVMQNPRHLVRRRGQEARLRCSPMKGHSHVYWYRQLPEEGLKFMVYLQKENIIDESGMPKERFSAEFPKEGPSILRIQQVVRGDSAAYFCASSPHHWTSPPYNEQFFGPGTRLTVL.

The J gene is TRBJ2-5, the V gene TRBV5-1; D is unclear. This CDR3 is built from 16 residues. Trimming took off 3 bases at V and 0 bases at J, with 15 bases between the two ends. The germline V gene encodes CDR1 SGHRS and CDR2 YFSETQ. CDR3 bases: TGCGCCAGCAGCTCTGGCTTAACAACGTACCAAGAGACCCAGTACTTC. It specifies CASSSGLTTYQETQYF.

This chain uses TRBV28 with TRBJ2-1; weak D call: TRBD1 (6 bases). V was shortened by 3 bases and J by 6 bases, with 18 bases between the two germline ends. CDR1 MDHEN and CDR2 SYDVKM come from the germline V gene. The CDR3 is made up of 16 amino acids. CDR3 sequence: CASSFPGQGLRNEQFF. As DNA, the CDR3 is TGTGCCAGCAGTTTCCCGGGGCAGGGGTTGCGCAATGAGCAGTTCTTC. The full variable domain, completed using reference TRBV28 and TRBJ2-1, is DVKVTQSSRYLVKRTGEKVFLECVQDMDHENMFWYRQDPGLGLRLIYFSYDVKMKEKGDIPEGYSVSREKKERFSLILESASTNQTSMYLCASSFPGQGLRNEQFFGPGTRLTVL.

This clone appeared once. The sample holds other DNA sequences that translate to the same CDR3. The chain has TRBV5-4 and TRBJ2-7, with D unclear. This CDR3 contains 12 residues. The germline CDR1 and CDR2 sequences are SGHNT and YYREEE (reference sequence). Trimming left V 1 base short and J 3 bases short, with 5 bases between. The CDR3 DNA is TGTGCCAGCAGCTTGTCAGGCTACGAGCAGTACTTC. This sequence encodes CASSLSGYEQYF.

The chain combines TRBV4-2 with TRBJ2-7, with D possibly being TRBD2 (6 bases). The V and J ends lost 4 bases and 5 bases respectively, with 12 bases between them. The CDR3 extends over 13 amino acids. Germline CDR1 reads LGHNA; CDR2 reads YNFKEQ. CDR3 nucleotides: TGTGCCAGCAGCCCCCGTGGAGGGAACGAGCAGTACTTC. Its protein product is CASSPRGGNEQYF.

This clone turned up a few times. J is TRBJ1-5 and V is TRBV7-2; the D gene is possibly TRBD1 (5 bases). V was pared by 5 bases and J by 6 bases, with 14 bases between. Per the germline V gene, CDR1 is SGHTA and CDR2 is FQGNSA. This CDR3 is built from 14 residues. DNA for the CDR3: TGTGCCAGCAGCCAAGGGGTGGGGTCTCAGCCCCAGCATTTT. It is translated as CASSQGVGSQPQHF.

The chain couples TRBV6-5 to TRBJ1-6, with D unclear. The germline V and J ends were trimmed by 7 bases and 0 bases, with 10 bases remaining between them. Germline V gene sequence: CDR1 MNHEY, CDR2 SVGAGI. The CDR3 runs 15 residues. CDR3 nucleotides: TGTGCCAGCACGAAGATGAGCTCCTATAATTCACCCCTCCACTTT. Its protein is CASTKMSSYNSPLHF.

The chain joins TRBV9 to TRBJ2-1; 12 bases match TRBD1. V shed 0 bases and J 9 bases; nucleotides not matched to a gene: 7. The germline gives CDR1 SGDLS, CDR2 YYNGEE. The CDR3 has 16 residues. The chain's CDR3 is CASSVAGTGGFSEQFF. CDR3 sequence (DNA): TGTGCCAGCAGCGTAGCAGGGACAGGGGGCTTTAGTGAGCAGTTCTTC.

CDR3 in amino acids: CASSLLTSGKNTGELFF. The CDR3 DNA sequence: TGTGCCAGCAGCTTGTTGACTAGCGGGAAGAACACCGGGGAGCTGTTTTTT. The chain links TRBV5-6 to TRBJ2-2; TRBD2 matches 11 bases. V dropped 1 base and J dropped 1; count of bases not matched to a gene: 3. The CDR3 sequence is 17 residues long. The germline CDR1 and CDR2 sequences are SGHDT and YYEEEE.

The chain combines TRBV10-3 with TRBJ2-1, with D unclear. This CDR3 comprises 12 residues. The V end lost 0 bases, the J end lost 8 bases, and 5 bases lay between the germline ends. Germline values: CDR1 ENHRY, CDR2 SYGVKD. The CDR3 loop is CAISESRYEQFF. CDR3 sequence (DNA): TGTGCCATCAGTGAGTCTAGATATGAGCAGTTCTTC.

This clone was seen more than once but under ten times. The rearrangement joins TRBV29-1 to TRBJ2-2; 9 bases are a match to TRBD2. Germline loops: CDR1 SQVTM, CDR2 ANQGSEA. This CDR3 is built from 14 residues. After removal of 4 bases from V and 4 bases from J, the junction contained 4 bases not matched to a gene. The CDR3, as DNA: TGCAGCGTTGTGGAGCGGGGGGCCACCGGGGAGCTGTTTTTT. Translated, it gives CSVVERGATGELFF.

The rearrangement links TRBV5-6 to TRBJ2-1, with 9 bases fitting TRBD2. V shed 4 bases and J 2 bases; nucleotides not matched to a gene: 4. CDR1 is SGHDT and CDR2 is YYEEEE in the germline V gene. The CDR3 spans 15 residues. The CDR3, as DNA: TGTGCCAGCAGCCGTGGCGGGGGGGCCTACAATGAGCAGTTCTTC. The encoded protein is CASSRGGGAYNEQFF.

A few counts support this clone. This chain joins TRBV3-1 (or the pseudogene TRBV3-2) and TRBJ1-4; the D is unclear. Germline assignment: CDR1 LGHDT and CDR2 YNNKEL (reference sequence). The V end was cut by 1 base, the J end by 4 bases, with 10 bases between. This CDR3 spans 15 amino acids. The CDR3 DNA reads TGTGCCAGCAGCCAAGGCCAGGTCCTTAATGAAAAACTGTTTTTT. This sequence encodes CASSQGQVLNEKLFF.

The chain links TRBV9 to TRBJ1-6, with 8 nucleotides matching TRBD1. The CDR3 has 15 amino acids. Germline assignment: CDR1 SGDLS and CDR2 YYNGEE. J lost 7 bases, V lost 6 bases, and 9 bases had no gene match. Here the CDR3 reads CASNGGRTGNSPLHF. The CDR3 DNA reads TGTGCCAGCAACGGGGGGAGGACAGGGAATTCACCCCTCCACTTT. Filled out from reference TRBV9 and TRBJ1-6, the complete variable domain reads DSGVTQTPKHLITATGQRVTLRCSPRSGDLSVYWYQQSLDQGLQFLIQYYNGEERAKGNILERFSAQQFPDLHSELNLSSLELGDSALYFCASNGGRTGNSPLHFGNGTRLTVT.

This clone was counted a single time. CDR3 amino acids: CASSKDREAEKLFF. Written as DNA, the CDR3 is TGTGCCAGCAGTAAAGACAGGGAGGCTGAAAAACTGTTTTTT. The rearrangement uses TRBV27 and TRBJ1-4, with 7 nucleotides matching TRBD1. CDR3 length: 14 amino acids. With V trimmed by 5 bases and J by 7 bases, 7 bases remained unmatched. Germline-derived CDR1 and CDR2 are MNHEY and SMNVEV (reference sequence). The variable domain in full, with the rest retrieved from reference TRBV27 and TRBJ1-4, is EAQVTQNPRYLITVTGKKLTVTCSQNMNHEYMSWYRQDPGLGLRQIYYSMNVEVTDKGDVPEGYKVSRKEKRNFPLILESPSPNQTSLYFCASSKDREAEKLFFGSGTQLSVL.

The chain couples TRBV28 to TRBJ1-2; 8 nucleotides match TRBD1. Germline loops: CDR1 MDHEN, CDR2 SYDVKM. The CDR3 is 18 residues long. V trimming: 1 base; J trimming: 2 bases; junction bases outside the gene matches: 12. The CDR3: CASSLSLSWAGGNYGYTF. The DNA for the CDR3 is TGTGCCAGCAGTTTATCTCTTTCCTGGGCAGGGGGCAACTATGGCTACACCTTC.

V usage is TRBV5-1 and J usage is TRBJ2-1; D is perhaps TRBD1 (7 bases). The CDR3 runs 16 residues. Germline V lookup: CDR1 SGHRS, CDR2 YFSETQ. Trimming left V 0 bases short and J 2 bases short, with 12 bases between. The CDR3 DNA reads as TGCGCCAGCAGCTTGGGAGGAGGGGGCACCTACAATGAGCAGTTCTTC. Protein: CASSLGGGGTYNEQFF. The full variable domain, rest sourced from reference TRBV5-1 and TRBJ2-1, is KAGVTQTPRYLIKTRGQQVTLSCSPISGHRSVSWYQQTPGQGLQFLFEYFSETQRNKGNFPGRFSGRQFSNSRSEMNVSTLELGDSALYLCASSLGGGGTYNEQFFGPGTRLTVL.

The chain has TRBV30 and TRBJ2-2; D is uncertain. Trimming pared 1 base from V and 7 bases from J, leaving 10 bases between. CDR3 length equals 13 residues. Germline-derived CDR1 and CDR2 are GTSNPN and SVGIG (reference sequence). DNA of the CDR3: TGTGCCTGGAGTGCCAGAGGTAACGGGGAGCTGTTTTTT. It encodes CAWSARGNGELFF.

Details on this clone: A much bigger clone sits one base away, suggesting this may be a read error. This chain joins TRBV28 and TRBJ2-7; 8 bases agree with TRBD1. Germline loops: CDR1 MDHEN, CDR2 SYDVKM. There are 13 residues in the CDR3. V was clipped by 6 bases and J by 3 bases; unmatched bases: 4. The CDR3 spells CASSRTGYYEQYF. In DNA, the CDR3 is TGTGCCAGCAGCCGGACAGGGTACTACGAGCAGTACTTC.

This clone was recorded only once. The chain is built from TRBV7-6 and TRBJ2-2, with 9 positions matching TRBD2. CDR3 length equals 15 residues. Trimming cost V 5 bases and J 5 bases; bases outside gene matches: 6. In germline, CDR1 is SGHVS, CDR2 FNYEAQ. CDR3 amino acids: CASSARGGLTGELFF. The CDR3 nucleotides read TGTGCCAGCAGCGCGCGGGGGGGCCTAACCGGGGAGCTGTTTTTT.

J is TRBJ2-2 and V is TRBV5-4; D is ambiguous. The CDR3 covers 15 residues. CDR1 and CDR2 (germline): SGHNT, YYREEE (reference sequence). Between the trimmed V and J ends, which lost 5 bases and 4 bases, there was a span of 15 bases. CDR3 nucleotide sequence: TGTGCCAGCAGTTTCCAGGATGGTCCCACCGGGGAGCTGTTTTTT. The encoded protein is CASSFQDGPTGELFF.